The 12 T cell receptor beta chains below were found in one sample sequenced in a study of T cells after yellow fever vaccination. MiXCR, run by TCRdb on the 5' RACE reads, gives a single entry per CDR3 protein. The repertoire has 300,000 to 350,000 distinct CDR3 sequences, 8.1% of them found once; the top ten carry roughly a sixth. The sample here was PBMCs, taken around 45 days after the first yellow fever vaccination. All receptors come from a man between 18 and 29 years old who received the YFV17D yellow fever vaccine.

The rearrangement links TRBV7-9 to TRBJ1-2, with unresolved D. V lost 5 bases and J 10 bases, leaving 14 bases between the germline ends. The CDR3 sequence is 12 residues long. Germline assignment: CDR1 SEHNR and CDR2 FQNEAQ (reference sequence). CDR3 region: CASSTGPRIYTF. As DNA, the CDR3 is TGTGCCAGCAGCACCGGGCCGAGGATCTACACCTTC. The complete variable domain, with remaining parts taken from reference TRBV7-9 and TRBJ1-2, reads DTGVSQNPRHKITKRGQNVTFRCDPISEHNRLYWYRQTLGQGPEFLTYFQNEAQLEKSRLLSDRFSAERPKGSFSTLEIQRTEQGDSAMYLCASSTGPRIYTFGSGTRLTVV.

Remarks on this clonotype: This may be a read error, as it is one base from a much larger clone. The rearrangement links TRBV6-1 to TRBJ1-6; D perhaps matches TRBD1 (6 bases). This CDR3 has 15 amino acids. V lost 7 bases, J lost 14 bases, and 24 bases lay in between. Per the germline V gene, CDR1 is MNHNS and CDR2 is SASEGT. The CDR3 coding sequence is TGTGCCAGCACTGGAGAGGGGGACGGGGGTATAGCCCTCCACTTT. Translation gives CASTGEGDGGIALHF.

This chain joins TRBV18 and TRBJ2-3; D may correspond to TRBD1 or TRBD2 (5 bases each). Deletions cut 3 bases from V and 6 bases from J, with 22 bases between. This CDR3 contains 17 residues. Germline V gene sequence: CDR1 KGHSH, CDR2 LQKENI. The CDR3 region has the DNA TGTGCCAGCTCACCGACCCCGATCTCCGGGACCCCGGATACGCAGTATTTT. Translating it yields CASSPTPISGTPDTQYF.

This clonotype was found a few times. The chain couples TRBV7-2 to TRBJ1-6, with D possibly TRBD1 on 6 matching bases. In germline, CDR1 is SGHTA, CDR2 FQGNSA. The CDR3 has 15 residues. The germline V and J ends were trimmed by 10 bases and 10 bases, with 23 bases remaining between them. CDR3 sequence reads: CATRKGGTSGSPLHF. The CDR3, as DNA: TGTGCCACCAGAAAAGGGGGGACCTCGGGGTCACCCCTCCACTTT.

The chain joins TRBV25-1 to TRBJ2-3; weak D call: TRBD2 (5 bases). The CDR3 covers 18 residues. Germline V gives CDR1 MGHDK, CDR2 SYGVNS. V lost 5 bases to trimming and J lost 4 bases, with 25 bases between them. The CDR3 is CASSSRRRGSVGPDTQYF. DNA for the CDR3: TGTGCCAGCAGTTCCCGGCGGCGTGGTAGCGTTGGTCCAGATACGCAGTATTTT.

The chain has TRBV30 and TRBJ1-1; D not certain. The CDR3 consists of 11 residues. Trimming left V 4 bases short and J 3 bases short, with 6 bases between. In germline, CDR1 is GTSNPN, CDR2 SVGIG (reference sequence). Here the CDR3 reads CAWNGYTEAFF. As DNA, the CDR3 is TGTGCCTGGAACGGGTACACTGAAGCTTTCTTT.

This clonotype was seen ten or more times. The V call is TRBV7-6, the J call TRBJ1-1; 7 positions match TRBD1. V dropped 5 bases and J dropped 6; count of bases not matched to a gene: 6. CDR3 size: 13 residues. Germline V gives CDR1 SGHVS, CDR2 FNYEAQ. CDR3 DNA: TGTGCCAGCAGCGCCAACCAGGGGGCTGAAGCTTTCTTT. It translates to CASSANQGAEAFF.

This clonotype was counted ten times or more. This chain uses TRBV12-3 or TRBV12-4 with TRBJ1-1; D gene ambiguous. Trimming removed 3 bases at V and 5 bases at J, with 10 bases between. CDR3 length equals 13 residues. CDR3 sequence: CASSFSRETEAFF. The CDR3 region has the DNA TGTGCCAGCAGTTTTTCGCGAGAAACTGAAGCTTTCTTT.

V and J are TRBV7-8 and TRBJ2-5; 10 nucleotides agree with TRBD1. Germline V gene sequence: CDR1 SGHVS, CDR2 FQNEAQ. The CDR3 spans 17 residues. The V segment lost 4 bases and the J segment 5 bases; nucleotides outside the gene matches: 13. DNA for the CDR3: TGTGCCAGCAGCTCATATTCCCGGGACAGGGGCGGGGAGACCCAGTACTTC. Translated, it gives CASSSYSRDRGGETQYF.

This chain links TRBV7-9 with TRBJ2-1; TRBD2 matches at 11 bases. The CDR3 runs to 15 residues. The V segment lost 1 base and the J segment 6 bases; nucleotides outside the gene matches: 2. Germline V gene sequence: CDR1 SEHNR, CDR2 FQNEAQ (reference sequence). The CDR3 region is CASSLVAGGGNEQFF. The CDR3 nucleotides read TGTGCCAGCAGCTTAGTAGCGGGGGGGGGCAATGAGCAGTTCTTC.

This clonotype has a handful of counts. This chain links TRBV10-3 with TRBJ1-6; no definite D call. This CDR3 region has 13 residues. V gave up 4 bases and J gave up 8 bases, with 9 bases separating them. Germline CDR1 reads ENHRY; CDR2 reads SYGVKD. The CDR3 DNA reads as TGTGCCATCAGTGCGGGTAGAGATTCACCCCTCCACTTT. It encodes CAISAGRDSPLHF.

The V gene is TRBV7-9, the J gene TRBJ1-6; D is undetermined. The V gene lost 3 bases and the J gene lost 9 bases, with 6 bases spanning the gap. Germline V gene data show CDR1 as SEHNR and CDR2 as FQNEAQ (reference sequence). The CDR3 sequence is 12 residues long. The CDR3: CASSLVSSPLHF. For the CDR3, the DNA is TGTGCCAGCAGCTTGGTCAGTTCACCCCTCCACTTT. The full variable domain, in which reference TRBV7-9 and TRBJ1-6 provide the parts outside the CDR3, is DTGVSQNPRHKITKRGQNVTFRCDPISEHNRLYWYRQTLGQGPEFLTYFQNEAQLEKSRLLSDRFSAERPKGSFSTLEIQRTEQGDSAMYLCASSLVSSPLHFGNGTRLTVT.